This TCR beta chain stems from a study of technical replicates of blood from a handful of donors. Germline V CDR1 and CDR2: SGHNT, YYREEE (reference sequence). The CDR3 consists of 17 residues. The V segment lost 0 bases and the J segment 6 bases; nucleotides outside the gene matches: 11. The table came from immunoSEQ multiplex PCR; TCRdb's copy has only in-frame clones and leaves some out. The table records about 99,000 clones, 95% of them present only once. The chain uses TRBV5-4 and TRBJ2-2; 7 bases align to TRBD2. Material: T cells isolated from PBMCs. This clonotype was obtained from a human donor in good health. The CDR3 loop is CASSLGLGGSLPGELFF. CDR3 DNA sequence: TGTGCCAGCAGCTTGGGTTTAGGCGGGAGTCTGCCCGGGGAGCTGTTTTTT.